The entry that follows covers one TCR beta chain sequence. The target antigen is unknown. TCRdb reprocessed the 5' RACE reads and stores each CDR3 protein as one record, lacking DNA. This listing includes about 260,000 distinct CDR3 sequences. The sample comes from a study of T cells expressing NK-cell markers. Findings and caveats of the study: Similarly, these clonotypes led the CD3+CD56-NKG2C+ fraction as well in a few donors. Whether expanded NKG2C+ T cell clones were HCMV-specific remained unclear.

The CDR3 covers 16 residues. Germline values: CDR1 SEHNR, CDR2 FQNEAQ (reference sequence). The TCR comes from a man younger than 35 in good health. The chain recombines TRBV7-9 with TRBJ2-3; TCRdb lists TRBD1, though no DNA is available to test this call. Material for sequencing was blood T cells: a sorted CD56 or NKG2C T cell subset, CD4+ or CD8+ T cells, or bulk PBMC T cells (not recorded which). CDR3 loop: CASSPSGKLITDTQYF.